This T cell receptor beta chain was captured by sequencing in a study of blood T cell repertoires in COVID-19. Profiling relied on immunoSEQ multiplex PCR, and the TCRdb table lists in-frame clones only, not all of them. The table has about 33,000 clones, approximately 85% seen once. The CDR3 length is 17 residues. Germline CDR1 and CDR2: SGHKS and YYEKEE (reference sequence). V was pared by 2 bases and J by 2 bases, with 19 bases between. The J gene is TRBJ1-2, the V gene TRBV5-5; tentatively, D is TRBD1 (6 bases). Material for sequencing was peripheral blood. The receptor's source is a man older than 75 with active COVID-19. Written as DNA, the CDR3 is TGTGCCAGCAGCTTCGGCTCCGTATACCAGGGGAACTATGGCTACACCTTC. This gives the protein CASSFGSVYQGNYGYTF.